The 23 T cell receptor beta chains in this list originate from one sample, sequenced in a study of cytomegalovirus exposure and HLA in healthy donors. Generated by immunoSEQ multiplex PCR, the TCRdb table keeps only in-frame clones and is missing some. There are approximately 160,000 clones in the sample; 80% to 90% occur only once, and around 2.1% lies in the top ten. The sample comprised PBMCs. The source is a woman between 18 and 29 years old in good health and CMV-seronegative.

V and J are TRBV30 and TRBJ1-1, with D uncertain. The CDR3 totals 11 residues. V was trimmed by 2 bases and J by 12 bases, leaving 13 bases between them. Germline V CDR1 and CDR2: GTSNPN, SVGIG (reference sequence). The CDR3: CAWSFTWATFF. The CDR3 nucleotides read TGTGCCTGGAGTTTCACGTGGGCCACTTTCTTT.

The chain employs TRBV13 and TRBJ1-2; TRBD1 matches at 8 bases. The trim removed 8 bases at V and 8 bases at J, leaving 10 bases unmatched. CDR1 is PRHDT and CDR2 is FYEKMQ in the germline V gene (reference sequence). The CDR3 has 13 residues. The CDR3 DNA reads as TGTGCCAGCGGGTCTGGACAGGGTGAAGGCTACACCTTC. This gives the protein CASGSGQGEGYTF.

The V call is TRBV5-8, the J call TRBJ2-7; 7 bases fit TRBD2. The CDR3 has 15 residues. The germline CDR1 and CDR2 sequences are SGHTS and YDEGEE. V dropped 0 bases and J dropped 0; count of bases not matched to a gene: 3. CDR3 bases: TGTGCCAGCAGCTTGGACGGGGGGAGCTCCTACGAGCAGTACTTC. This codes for CASSLDGGSSYEQYF.

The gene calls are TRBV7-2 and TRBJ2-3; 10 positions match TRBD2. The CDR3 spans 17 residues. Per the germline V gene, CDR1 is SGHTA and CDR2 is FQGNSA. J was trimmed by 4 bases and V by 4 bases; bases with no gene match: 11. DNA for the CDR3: TGTGCCAGCAGCTACCGACCTAGCGGGAGCGGCGCAGATACGCAGTATTTT. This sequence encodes CASSYRPSGSGADTQYF. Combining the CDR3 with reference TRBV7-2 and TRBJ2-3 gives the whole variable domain GAGVSQSPSNKVTEKGKDVELRCDPISGHTALYWYRQSLGQGLEFLIYFQGNSAPDKSGLPSDRFSAERTGGSVSTLTIQRTQQEDSAVYLCASSYRPSGSGADTQYFGPGTRLTVL.

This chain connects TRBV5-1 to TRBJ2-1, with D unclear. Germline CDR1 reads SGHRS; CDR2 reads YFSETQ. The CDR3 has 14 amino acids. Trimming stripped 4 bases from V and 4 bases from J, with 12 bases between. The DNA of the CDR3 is TGCGCCAGCAGCCTCCGTCAGGATTACAATGAGCAGTTCTTC. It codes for CASSLRQDYNEQFF.

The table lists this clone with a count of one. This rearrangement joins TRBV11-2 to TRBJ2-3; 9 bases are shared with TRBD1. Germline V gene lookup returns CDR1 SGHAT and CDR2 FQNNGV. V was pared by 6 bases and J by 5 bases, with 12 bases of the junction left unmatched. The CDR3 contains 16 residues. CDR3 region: CASSPLRDRELDTQYF. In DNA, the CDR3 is TGTGCCAGCAGTCCTCTCCGGGACAGGGAATTAGATACGCAGTATTTT.

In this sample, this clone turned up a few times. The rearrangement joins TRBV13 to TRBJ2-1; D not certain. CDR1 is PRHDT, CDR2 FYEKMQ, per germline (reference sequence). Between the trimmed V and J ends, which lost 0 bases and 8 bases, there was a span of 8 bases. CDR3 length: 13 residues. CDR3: CASSLGVSYEQFF. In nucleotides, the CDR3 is TGTGCCAGCAGCTTAGGAGTTAGCTATGAGCAGTTCTTC.

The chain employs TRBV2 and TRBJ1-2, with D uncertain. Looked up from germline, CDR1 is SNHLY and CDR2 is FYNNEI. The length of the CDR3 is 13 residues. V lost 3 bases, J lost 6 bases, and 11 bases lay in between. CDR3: CASSESGRDGYTF. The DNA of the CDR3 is TGTGCCAGCAGTGAGTCCGGGAGAGATGGCTACACCTTC. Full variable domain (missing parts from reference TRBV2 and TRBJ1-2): EPEVTQTPSHQVTQMGQEVILRCVPISNHLYFYWYRQILGQKVEFLVSFYNNEISEKSEIFDDQFSVERPDGSNFTLKIRSTKLEDSAMYFCASSESGRDGYTFGSGTRLTVV.

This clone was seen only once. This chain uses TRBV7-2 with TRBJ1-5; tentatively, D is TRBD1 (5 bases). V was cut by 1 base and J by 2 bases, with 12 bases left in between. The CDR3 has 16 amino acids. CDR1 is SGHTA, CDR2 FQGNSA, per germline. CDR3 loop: CASSLVGGGGNQPQHF. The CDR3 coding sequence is TGTGCCAGCAGCTTAGTTGGGGGAGGGGGCAATCAGCCCCAGCATTTT.

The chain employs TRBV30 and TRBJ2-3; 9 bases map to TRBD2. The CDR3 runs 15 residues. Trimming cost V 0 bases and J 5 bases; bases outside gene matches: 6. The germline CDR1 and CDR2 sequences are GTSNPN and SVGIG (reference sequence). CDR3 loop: CAWSVTSGGRDTQYF. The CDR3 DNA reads TGTGCCTGGAGTGTAACCAGCGGGGGGAGAGATACGCAGTATTTT.

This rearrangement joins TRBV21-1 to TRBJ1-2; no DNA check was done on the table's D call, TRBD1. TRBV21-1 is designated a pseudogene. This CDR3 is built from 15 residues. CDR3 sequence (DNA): TGTGCCAGCATCCTCCAAAACGGACAGAAATATGGCTACACCTTC. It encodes CASILQNGQKYGYTF.

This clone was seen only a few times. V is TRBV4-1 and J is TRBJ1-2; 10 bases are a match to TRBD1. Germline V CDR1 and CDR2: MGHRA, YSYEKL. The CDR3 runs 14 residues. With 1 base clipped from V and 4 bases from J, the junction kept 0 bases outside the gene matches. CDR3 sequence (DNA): TGCGCCAGCAGCCAAGGGACAGGGGGCTATGGCTACACCTTC. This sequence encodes CASSQGTGGYGYTF.

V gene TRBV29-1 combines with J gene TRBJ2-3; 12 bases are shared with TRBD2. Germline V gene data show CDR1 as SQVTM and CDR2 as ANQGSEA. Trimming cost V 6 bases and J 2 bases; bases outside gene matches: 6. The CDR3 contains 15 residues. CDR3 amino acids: CSVVLAGGPTDTQYF. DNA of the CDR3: TGCAGCGTGGTCCTAGCGGGAGGGCCCACAGATACGCAGTATTTT.

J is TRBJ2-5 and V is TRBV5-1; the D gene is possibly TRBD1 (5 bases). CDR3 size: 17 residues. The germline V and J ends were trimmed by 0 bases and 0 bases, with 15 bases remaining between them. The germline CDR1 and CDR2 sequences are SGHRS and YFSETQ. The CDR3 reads CASSLGGVGANQETQYF. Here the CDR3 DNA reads TGCGCCAGCAGCTTGGGAGGTGTAGGGGCCAACCAAGAGACCCAGTACTTC. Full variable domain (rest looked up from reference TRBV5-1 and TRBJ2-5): KAGVTQTPRYLIKTRGQQVTLSCSPISGHRSVSWYQQTPGQGLQFLFEYFSETQRNKGNFPGRFSGRQFSNSRSEMNVSTLELGDSALYLCASSLGGVGANQETQYFGPGTRLLVL.

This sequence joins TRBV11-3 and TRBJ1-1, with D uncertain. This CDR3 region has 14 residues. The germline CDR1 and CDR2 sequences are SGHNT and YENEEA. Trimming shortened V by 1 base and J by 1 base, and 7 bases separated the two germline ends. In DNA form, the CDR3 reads TGTGCCAGCAGCTTAGCTGAGGGGAACACTGAAGCTTTCTTT. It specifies CASSLAEGNTEAFF.

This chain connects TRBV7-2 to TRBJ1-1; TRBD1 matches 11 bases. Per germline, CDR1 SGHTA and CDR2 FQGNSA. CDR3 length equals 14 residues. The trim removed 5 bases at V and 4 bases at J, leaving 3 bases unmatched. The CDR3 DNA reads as TGTGCCAGCAGCACCGGGACAGGGGGCACTGAAGCTTTCTTT. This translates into CASSTGTGGTEAFF.

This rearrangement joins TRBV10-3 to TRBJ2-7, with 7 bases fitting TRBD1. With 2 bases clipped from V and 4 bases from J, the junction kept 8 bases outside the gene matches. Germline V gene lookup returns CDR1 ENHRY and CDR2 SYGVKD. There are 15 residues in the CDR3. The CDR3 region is CAISEGGAGGYEQYF. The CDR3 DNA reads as TGTGCCATCAGTGAGGGTGGGGCAGGGGGATACGAGCAGTACTTC.

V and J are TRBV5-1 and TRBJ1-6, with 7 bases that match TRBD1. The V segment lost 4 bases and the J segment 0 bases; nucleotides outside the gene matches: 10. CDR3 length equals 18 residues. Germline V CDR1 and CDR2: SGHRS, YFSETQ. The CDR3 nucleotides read TGCGCCAGCAGCCAAATGCCCACAGGGGACTCCTATAATTCACCCCTCCACTTT. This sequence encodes CASSQMPTGDSYNSPLHF.

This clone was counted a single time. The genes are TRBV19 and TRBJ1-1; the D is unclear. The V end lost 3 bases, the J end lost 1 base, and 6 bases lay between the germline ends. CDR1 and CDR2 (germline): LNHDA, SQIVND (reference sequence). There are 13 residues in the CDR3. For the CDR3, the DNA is TGTGCCAGTAGTATTTCGTGGAACACTGAAGCTTTCTTT. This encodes CASSISWNTEAFF.

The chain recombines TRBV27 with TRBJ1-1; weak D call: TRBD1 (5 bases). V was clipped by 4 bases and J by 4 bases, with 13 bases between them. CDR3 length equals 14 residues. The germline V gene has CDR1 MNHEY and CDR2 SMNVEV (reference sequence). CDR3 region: CASSSGTGTTEAFF. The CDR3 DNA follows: TGTGCCAGCAGTTCCGGGACTGGGACCACTGAAGCTTTCTTT.

The CDR3 is CASSKEGRVDGYTF. CDR3 bases: TGTGCCAGTAGTAAAGAGGGCAGGGTGGATGGCTACACCTTC. This chain connects TRBV19 to TRBJ1-2, with D maybe TRBD1 (5 bases). Germline V CDR1 and CDR2: LNHDA, SQIVND (reference sequence). With 4 bases removed from V and 6 bases from J, the gap between germline ends came to 15 bases. The CDR3 is made up of 14 amino acids.

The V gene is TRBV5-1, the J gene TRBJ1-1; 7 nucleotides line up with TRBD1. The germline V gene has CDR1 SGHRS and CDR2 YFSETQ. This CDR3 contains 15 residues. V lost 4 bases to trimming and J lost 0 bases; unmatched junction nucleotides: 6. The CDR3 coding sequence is TGCGCCAGCAGCCCTCGGACAGGACTGAACACTGAAGCTTTCTTT. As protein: CASSPRTGLNTEAFF. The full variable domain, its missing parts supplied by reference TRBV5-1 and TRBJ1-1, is KAGVTQTPRYLIKTRGQQVTLSCSPISGHRSVSWYQQTPGQGLQFLFEYFSETQRNKGNFPGRFSGRQFSNSRSEMNVSTLELGDSALYLCASSPRTGLNTEAFFGQGTRLTVV.

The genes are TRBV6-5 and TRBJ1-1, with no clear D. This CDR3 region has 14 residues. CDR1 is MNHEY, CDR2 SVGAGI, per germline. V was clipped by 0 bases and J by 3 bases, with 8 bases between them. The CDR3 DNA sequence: TGTGCCAGCAGTTACTCCGGGAGGGACACTGAAGCTTTCTTT. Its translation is CASSYSGRDTEAFF.